This T cell receptor beta chain stems from a study of OX40 agonist ivuxolimab in advanced cancers. Study details: 40% to 50% of patients had received prior checkpoint inhibitor therapy. Overall study results and limits: Among the nonresponders, some also had low normalized T-cell clonal expansion.

The protocol was immunoSEQ multiplex PCR, while the TCRdb copy is restricted to in-frame clones and leaves out a portion. Of 55,000 to 90,000 clones listed, around 88% are singletons. About this clone: Its antigen is currently unknown.

No patient had autoimmune disease or received systemic immunosuppression. This TCR came from an adult with an advanced solid tumor such as melanoma, head and neck, liver or kidney cancer. The sequenced sample was CD4+ or CD8+ T cells sorted from blood, obtained in a trial of the OX40 agonist ivuxolimab.

As DNA, the CDR3 is TGTGCCAGCAGTTACTCGAGGGGGACAGATCAAAAGCAGTACTTC. This encodes CASSYSRGTDQKQYF. This sequence joins TRBV6-6 and TRBJ2-7; TRBD1 matches at 7 bases. The CDR3 extends over 15 amino acids. J was trimmed by 8 bases and V by 0 bases; bases with no gene match: 10. Germline V CDR1 and CDR2: MNHNY, SVGAGI (reference sequence).